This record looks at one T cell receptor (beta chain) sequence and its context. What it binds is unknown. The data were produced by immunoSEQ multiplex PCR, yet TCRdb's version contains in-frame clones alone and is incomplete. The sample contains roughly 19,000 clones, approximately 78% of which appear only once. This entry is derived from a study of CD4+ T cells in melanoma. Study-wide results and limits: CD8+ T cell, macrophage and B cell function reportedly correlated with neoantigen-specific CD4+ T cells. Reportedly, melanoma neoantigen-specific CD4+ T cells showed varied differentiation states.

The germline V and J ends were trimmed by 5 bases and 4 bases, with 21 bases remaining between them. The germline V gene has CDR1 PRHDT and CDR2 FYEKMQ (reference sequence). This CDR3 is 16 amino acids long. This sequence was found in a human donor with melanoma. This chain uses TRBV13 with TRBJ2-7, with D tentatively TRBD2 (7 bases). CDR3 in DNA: TGTGCCAGCAGCGCACGACACCGGGGGGCGCCGTACGAGCAGTACTTC. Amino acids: CASSARHRGAPYEQYF.